A selection of T cell receptor beta chains follows, all from one sample in a study of cytomegalovirus exposure and HLA in healthy donors. Clones were sequenced by immunoSEQ multiplex PCR, and TCRdb holds only the in-frame ones, with some missing. Here the sample spans 210,000 or so clones, approximately 86% being singletons. The specimen sequenced was PBMCs. The receptors originated from a woman in her late teens or twenties in good health and CMV-seronegative. The CDR3 runs from the conserved cysteine through the conserved F or W. A D gene is named only where the DNA matches it firmly. The size field is filled for only some rows; it gives once, few, many or a size class.

V,J,D,size,CDR3,DNA
TRBV2,TRBJ2-7,TRBD1,-,CASSEARDRVYEQYF,TGTGCCAGCAGTGAAGCTCGGGACAGGGTTTACGAGCAGTACTTC
TRBV7-9,TRBJ1-1,-,-,CASNPGVNTEAFF,TGTGCCAGCAATCCGGGGGTGAACACTGAAGCTTTCTTT
TRBV25-1,TRBJ2-1,-,-,CASSGKQGGSYNEQFF,TGTGCCAGCAGTGGTAAACAGGGCGGCTCCTACAATGAGCAGTTCTTC
TRBV6-5,TRBJ2-2,-,-,CASSYSIRGPGELFF,TGTGCCAGCAGTTACTCGATCAGGGGTCCCGGGGAGCTGTTTTTT
TRBV7-2,TRBJ2-3,-,once,CASSLGGTRTDTQYF,TGTGCCAGCAGCTTAGGGGGGACACGCACAGATACGCAGTATTTT
TRBV4-3,TRBJ2-1,-,-,CASSQGRGYINEQFF,TGCGCCAGCAGCCAAGGGAGAGGCTATATTAATGAGCAGTTCTTC
TRBV5-6,TRBJ2-5,-,-,CASSLGGGQETQYF,TGTGCCAGCAGCTTGGGGGGCGGTCAAGAGACCCAGTACTTC
TRBV28,TRBJ1-2,-,-,CASSSGVLNRGYTF,TGTGCCAGCAGTTCGGGGGTCCTCAACCGTGGCTACACCTTC
TRBV27,TRBJ2-5,TRBD2,-,CAFSSGSEEETQYF,TGTGCCTTTTCTAGCGGGAGCGAAGAAGAGACCCAGTACTTC
TRBV2,TRBJ2-4,TRBD1,-,CASSPGQGKNIQYF,TGTGCCAGCAGTCCTGGACAGGGGAAAAACATTCAGTACTTC
TRBV4-3,TRBJ2-6,-,-,CASSQVDRGGRGGANVLTF,TGCGCCAGCAGCCAAGTCGACAGGGGTGGGAGGGGTGGGGCCAACGTCCTGACTTTC
TRBV28,TRBJ2-7,-,-,CATRRERGIYEQYF,TGTGCCACCCGGAGAGAGAGGGGGATTTACGAGCAGTACTTC
TRBV5-4,TRBJ2-5,TRBD1,-,CASSADRGETQYF,TGTGCCAGCAGCGCCGACAGGGGGGAGACCCAGTACTTC
TRBV10-3,TRBJ1-2,-,-,CAISETGDYGYTF,TGTGCCATCAGTGAGACGGGGGACTATGGCTACACCTTC
TRBV28,TRBJ2-3,-,-,CASRLWGRTDTQYF,TGTGCCAGCAGATTGTGGGGCCGCACAGATACGCAGTATTTT
TRBV4-2,TRBJ2-7,TRBD1,-,CASSQQGQHEYEQYF,TGTGCCAGCAGCCAACAGGGACAGCACGAATACGAGCAGTACTTC
TRBV7-8,TRBJ1-5,-,-,CASSSRAASQPQHF,TGTGCCAGCAGCTCCCGTGCGGCTTCTCAGCCCCAGCATTTT
TRBV2,TRBJ2-7,TRBD1,-,CATTAGTGNYEQYF,TGTGCCACAACCGCCGGGACAGGTAACTACGAGCAGTACTTC
TRBV27,TRBJ2-1,-,-,CASSFPDSLSINSYNEQFF,TGTGCCAGCAGTTTCCCGGACAGTCTCTCCATCAACTCCTACAATGAGCAGTTCTTC
TRBV28,TRBJ1-3,-,-,CASTPRQLNPGGNTIYF,TGTGCCAGCACCCCCCGACAACTCAATCCTGGGGGAAACACCATATATTTT
TRBV5-5,TRBJ2-7,TRBD2,once,CASSLVGRGSSSYEQYF,TGTGCCAGCAGCTTGGTCGGGCGCGGGAGTTCCTCCTACGAGCAGTACTTC
TRBV5-1,TRBJ2-7,-,-,CASGRTDIGEQYF,TGCGCCAGCGGAAGGACAGACATCGGCGAGCAGTACTTC
TRBV7-2,TRBJ2-7,TRBD2,-,CASVGFSGGTYEQYF,TGTGCCAGTGTAGGGTTTAGCGGGGGGACCTACGAGCAGTACTTC
TRBV27,TRBJ2-7,-,-,CASSPLPGTQTYEQYF,TGTGCCAGCAGTCCCTTGCCCGGGACTCAAACATACGAGCAGTACTTC
TRBV2,TRBJ1-5,-,few,CASRETFRDNQPQHF,TGTGCCAGCAGAGAGACATTCAGGGACAATCAGCCCCAGCATTTT
TRBV5-1,TRBJ2-2,TRBD2,-,CASSLETSGKAGELFF,TGCGCCAGCAGCTTGGAGACTAGCGGGAAAGCCGGGGAGCTGTTTTTT
TRBV7-9,TRBJ1-1,-,-,CASSLPSLTGRGENTEAFF,TGTGCCAGCAGCTTACCCTCCCTAACAGGGAGAGGAGAGAACACTGAAGCTTTCTTT
TRBV28,TRBJ2-2,-,-,CASSSPQGRIGELFF,TGTGCCAGCAGTTCCCCCCAGGGGCGGATCGGGGAGCTGTTTTTT
TRBV18,TRBJ2-1,TRBD2,-,CASSLAGDNEQFF,TGTGCCAGCTCACTAGCGGGAGACAATGAGCAGTTCTTC
TRBV27,TRBJ2-7,-,once,CASSLSGYYEQYF,TGTGCCAGCAGCCTTAGCGGATACTACGAGCAGTACTTC
TRBV6-1,TRBJ2-1,TRBD1,-,CASSRTGKGMQFF,TGTGCCAGCAGCCGGACAGGGAAAGGCATGCAGTTCTTC
TRBV7-9,TRBJ2-7,TRBD1,-,CASSLGATGILSYEQYF,TGTGCCAGCAGCTTAGGGGCGACAGGGATTCTCTCCTACGAGCAGTACTTC
TRBV6-1,TRBJ2-7,TRBD1,once,CASCSGQTYEQYF,TGTGCCAGTTGTTCGGGACAGACCTACGAGCAGTACTTC
TRBV28,TRBJ1-3,TRBD1,-,CASSFGDRGLFNTIYF,TGTGCCAGCAGTTTCGGGGACAGGGGGCTATTTAACACCATATATTTT
TRBV6-7,TRBJ2-7,TRBD2,few,CASNLAGQCYEQYF,TGTGCCAGCAACCTAGCGGGACAATGCTACGAGCAGTACTTC
TRBV10-3,TRBJ2-2,TRBD1,-,CAISVRTGANTGELFF,TGTGCCATCAGTGTCCGGACAGGGGCGAACACCGGGGAGCTGTTTTTT
TRBV28,TRBJ1-2,TRBD1,-,CASSLMVTGGGYTF,TGTGCCAGCAGTTTGATGGTTACAGGGGGGGGCTACACCTTC
TRBV6-1,TRBJ2-1,-,-,CASSEQGWDEQFF,TGTGCCAGCAGTGAACAGGGGTGGGATGAGCAGTTCTTC
TRBV27,TRBJ1-1,-,once,CASSYRPNTEAFF,TGTGCCAGCAGTTACAGACCGAACACTGAAGCTTTCTTT
TRBV29-1,TRBJ2-7,TRBD1,-,CSTKGQGAGEQYF,TGCAGCACCAAGGGACAGGGGGCCGGGGAGCAGTACTTC
TRBV27,TRBJ2-2,TRBD2,-,CASPNSAGANTGELFF,TGTGCCAGCCCTAACTCGGCGGGGGCGAACACCGGGGAGCTGTTTTTT
TRBV5-1,TRBJ2-1,-,few,CASSQTSSYNEQFF,TGCGCCAGCAGCCAAACTAGTTCCTACAATGAGCAGTTCTTC
TRBV7-6,TRBJ1-5,-,-,CASSSGDAQPQHF,TGTGCCAGCAGCTCGGGGGACGCTCAGCCCCAGCATTTT
TRBV7-3,TRBJ2-3,-,-,CASSLGLIPDTDTQYF,TGTGCCAGCAGCTTAGGACTCATCCCAGACACAGATACGCAGTATTTT
TRBV2,TRBJ2-5,-,-,CASSEVNRVQQETQYF,TGTGCCAGCAGTGAAGTGAACAGGGTCCAACAAGAGACCCAGTACTTC
TRBV28,TRBJ1-2,-,-,CASIPFFLRTPTANYGYTF,TGTGCCAGCATCCCTTTTTTCCTGAGAACACCTACAGCTAACTATGGCTACACCTTC
TRBV27,TRBJ2-7,-,few,CASRTMSNEQYF,TGTGCCAGCAGGACTATGTCTAACGAGCAGTACTTC
TRBV7-9,TRBJ2-7,TRBD1,-,CASSIGTGEQYF,TGTGCCAGCAGCATAGGGACAGGGGAGCAGTACTTC
TRBV4-1,TRBJ1-5,-,-,CASSQEWGLGGNQPQHF,TGCGCCAGCAGCCAAGAGTGGGGGCTGGGGGGCAATCAGCCCCAGCATTTT